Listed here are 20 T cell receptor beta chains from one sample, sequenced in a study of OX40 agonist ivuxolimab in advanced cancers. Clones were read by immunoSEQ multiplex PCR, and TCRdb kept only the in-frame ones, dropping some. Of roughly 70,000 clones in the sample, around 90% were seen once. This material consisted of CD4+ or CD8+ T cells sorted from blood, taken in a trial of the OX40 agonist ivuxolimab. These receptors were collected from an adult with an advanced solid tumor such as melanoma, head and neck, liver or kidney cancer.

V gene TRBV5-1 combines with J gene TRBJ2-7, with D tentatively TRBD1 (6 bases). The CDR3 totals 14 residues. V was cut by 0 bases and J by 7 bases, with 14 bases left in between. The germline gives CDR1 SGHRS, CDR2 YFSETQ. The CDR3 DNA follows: TGCGCCAGCAGCTTGGGCAGGGGCGCCGGGGAGCAGTACTTC. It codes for CASSLGRGAGEQYF.

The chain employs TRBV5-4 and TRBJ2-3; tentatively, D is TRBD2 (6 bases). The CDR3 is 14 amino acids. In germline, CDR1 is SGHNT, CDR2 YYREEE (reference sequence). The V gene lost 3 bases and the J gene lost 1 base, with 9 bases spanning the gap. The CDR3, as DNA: TGTGCCAGCAGCTCGGGACTGGGCACAGATACGCAGTATTTT. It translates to CASSSGLGTDTQYF.

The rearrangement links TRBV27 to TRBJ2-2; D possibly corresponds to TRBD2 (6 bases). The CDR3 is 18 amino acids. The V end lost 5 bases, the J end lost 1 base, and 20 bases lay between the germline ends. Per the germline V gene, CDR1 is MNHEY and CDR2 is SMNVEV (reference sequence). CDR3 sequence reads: CASSRREYPKRNTGELFF. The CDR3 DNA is TGTGCCAGCAGTCGGAGGGAGTATCCAAAAAGGAACACCGGGGAGCTGTTTTTT.

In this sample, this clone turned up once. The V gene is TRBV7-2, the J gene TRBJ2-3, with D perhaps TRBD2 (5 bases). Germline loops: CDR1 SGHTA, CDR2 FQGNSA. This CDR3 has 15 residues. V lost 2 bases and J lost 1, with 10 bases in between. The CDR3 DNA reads TGTGCCAGCAGCTTAACAGCGGAACGCACAGATACGCAGTATTTT. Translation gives CASSLTAERTDTQYF. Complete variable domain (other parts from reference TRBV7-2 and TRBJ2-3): GAGVSQSPSNKVTEKGKDVELRCDPISGHTALYWYRQSLGQGLEFLIYFQGNSAPDKSGLPSDRFSAERTGGSVSTLTIQRTQQEDSAVYLCASSLTAERTDTQYFGPGTRLTVL.

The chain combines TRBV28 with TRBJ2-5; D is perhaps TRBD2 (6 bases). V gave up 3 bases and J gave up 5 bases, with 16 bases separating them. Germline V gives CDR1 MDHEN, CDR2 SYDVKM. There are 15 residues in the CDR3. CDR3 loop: CASSLGLTILETQYF. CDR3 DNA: TGTGCCAGCAGTTTGGGACTCACCATCTTGGAGACCCAGTACTTC.

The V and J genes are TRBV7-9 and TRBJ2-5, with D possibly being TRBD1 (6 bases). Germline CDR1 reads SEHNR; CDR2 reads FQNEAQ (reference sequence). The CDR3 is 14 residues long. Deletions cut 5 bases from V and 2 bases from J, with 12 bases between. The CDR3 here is CASSPGTSQETQYF. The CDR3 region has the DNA TGTGCCAGCAGCCCCGGGACAAGTCAAGAGACCCAGTACTTC.

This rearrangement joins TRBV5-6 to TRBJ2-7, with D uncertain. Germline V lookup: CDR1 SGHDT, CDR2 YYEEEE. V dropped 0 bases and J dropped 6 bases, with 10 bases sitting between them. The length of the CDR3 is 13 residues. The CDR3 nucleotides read TGTGCCAGCAGCTTGGATGGCTGGGGCGAGCAGTACTTC. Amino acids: CASSLDGWGEQYF.

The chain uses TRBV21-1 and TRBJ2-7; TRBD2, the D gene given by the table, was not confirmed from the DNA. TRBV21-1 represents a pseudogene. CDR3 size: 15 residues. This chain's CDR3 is CASSKKVLVAYEQYF. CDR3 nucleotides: TGTGCCAGCAGCAAAAAGGTACTAGTCGCCTACGAGCAGTACTTC.

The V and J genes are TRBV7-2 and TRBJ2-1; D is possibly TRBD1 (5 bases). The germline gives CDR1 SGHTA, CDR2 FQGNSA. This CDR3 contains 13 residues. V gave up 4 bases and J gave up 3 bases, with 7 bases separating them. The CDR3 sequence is CASSWGGYNEQFF. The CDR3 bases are TGTGCCAGCAGCTGGGGCGGCTACAATGAGCAGTTCTTC. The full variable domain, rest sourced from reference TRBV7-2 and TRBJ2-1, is GAGVSQSPSNKVTEKGKDVELRCDPISGHTALYWYRQSLGQGLEFLIYFQGNSAPDKSGLPSDRFSAERTGGSVSTLTIQRTQQEDSAVYLCASSWGGYNEQFFGPGTRLTVL.

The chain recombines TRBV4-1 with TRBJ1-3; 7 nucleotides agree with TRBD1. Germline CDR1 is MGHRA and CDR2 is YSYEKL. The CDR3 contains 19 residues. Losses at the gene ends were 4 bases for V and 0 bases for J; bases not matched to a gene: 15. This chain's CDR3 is CASSPVATGLISSGNTIYF. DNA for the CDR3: TGCGCCAGCAGCCCAGTCGCGACAGGGCTTATCAGCTCTGGAAACACCATATATTTT.

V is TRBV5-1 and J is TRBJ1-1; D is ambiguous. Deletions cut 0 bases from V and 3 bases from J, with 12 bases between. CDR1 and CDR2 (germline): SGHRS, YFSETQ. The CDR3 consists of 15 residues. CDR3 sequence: CASSLVGGSDTEAFF. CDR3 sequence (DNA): TGCGCCAGCAGCTTGGTGGGCGGGTCGGACACTGAAGCTTTCTTT.

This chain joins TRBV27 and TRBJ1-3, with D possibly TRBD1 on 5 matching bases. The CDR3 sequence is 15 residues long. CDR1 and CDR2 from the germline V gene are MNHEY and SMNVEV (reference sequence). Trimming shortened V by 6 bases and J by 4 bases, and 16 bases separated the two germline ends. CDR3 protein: CASRLSGGSGNTIYF. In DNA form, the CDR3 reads TGTGCCAGCAGGTTGTCCGGGGGTTCCGGAAACACCATATATTTT.

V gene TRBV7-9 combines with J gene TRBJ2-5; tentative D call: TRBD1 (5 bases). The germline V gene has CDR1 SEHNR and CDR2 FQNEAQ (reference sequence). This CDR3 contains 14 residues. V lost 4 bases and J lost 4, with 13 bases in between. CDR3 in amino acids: CASSSSGLGETQYF. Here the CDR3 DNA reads TGTGCCAGCAGCTCGTCAGGGCTTGGAGAGACCCAGTACTTC. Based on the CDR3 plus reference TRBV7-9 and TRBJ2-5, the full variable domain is DTGVSQNPRHKITKRGQNVTFRCDPISEHNRLYWYRQTLGQGPEFLTYFQNEAQLEKSRLLSDRFSAERPKGSFSTLEIQRTEQGDSAMYLCASSSSGLGETQYFGPGTRLLVL.

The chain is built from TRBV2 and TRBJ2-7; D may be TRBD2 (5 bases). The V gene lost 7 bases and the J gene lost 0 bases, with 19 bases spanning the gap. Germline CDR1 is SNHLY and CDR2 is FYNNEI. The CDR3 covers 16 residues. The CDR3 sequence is CASTGSSFRSSYEQYF. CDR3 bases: TGTGCCAGCACGGGGAGTTCGTTTAGGAGCTCCTACGAGCAGTACTTC. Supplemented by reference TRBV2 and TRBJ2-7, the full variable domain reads EPEVTQTPSHQVTQMGQEVILRCVPISNHLYFYWYRQILGQKVEFLVSFYNNEISEKSEIFDDQFSVERPDGSNFTLKIRSTKLEDSAMYFCASTGSSFRSSYEQYFGPGTRLTVT.

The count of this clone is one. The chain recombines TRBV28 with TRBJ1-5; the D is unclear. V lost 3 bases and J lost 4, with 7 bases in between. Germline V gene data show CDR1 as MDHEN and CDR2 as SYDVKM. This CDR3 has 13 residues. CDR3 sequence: CASSFRRNQPQHF. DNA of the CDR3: TGTGCCAGCAGTTTTCGGAGAAATCAGCCCCAGCATTTT.

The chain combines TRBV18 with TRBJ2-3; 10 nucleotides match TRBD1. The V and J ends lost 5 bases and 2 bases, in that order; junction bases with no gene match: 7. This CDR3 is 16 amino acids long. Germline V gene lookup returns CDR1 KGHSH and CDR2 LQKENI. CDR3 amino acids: CASSFGQGENTDTQYF. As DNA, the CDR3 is TGTGCCAGCTCATTCGGACAGGGGGAGAACACAGATACGCAGTATTTT.

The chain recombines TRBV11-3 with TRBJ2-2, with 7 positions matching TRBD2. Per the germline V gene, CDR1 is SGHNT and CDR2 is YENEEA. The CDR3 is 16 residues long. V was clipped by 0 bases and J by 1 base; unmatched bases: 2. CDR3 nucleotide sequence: TGTGCCAGCAGCTTAGAACCGGGAGGGAACACCGGGGAGCTGTTTTTT. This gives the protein CASSLEPGGNTGELFF.

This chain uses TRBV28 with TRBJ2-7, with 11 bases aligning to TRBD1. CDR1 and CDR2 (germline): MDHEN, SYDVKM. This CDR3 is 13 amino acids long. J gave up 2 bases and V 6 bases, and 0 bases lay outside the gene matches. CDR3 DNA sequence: TGTGCCAGCAGGGGACAGGGGGCCTACGAGCAGTACTTC. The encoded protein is CASRGQGAYEQYF.

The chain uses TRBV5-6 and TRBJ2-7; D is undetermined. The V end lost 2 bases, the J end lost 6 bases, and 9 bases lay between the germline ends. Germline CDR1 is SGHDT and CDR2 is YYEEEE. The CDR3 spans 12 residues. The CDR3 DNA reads TGTGCCAGCAGCTTCGAAGTGGCCGAGCAGTACTTC. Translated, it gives CASSFEVAEQYF.

CDR3 sequence (DNA): TGTGCCAGCAGTTCCCCAAAGGGACAGGTTAGCAATCAGCCCCAGCATTTT. Encoded protein: CASSSPKGQVSNQPQHF. The genes are TRBV28 and TRBJ1-5, with 8 bases lining up with TRBD1. The J segment lost 0 bases and the V segment lost 4 bases, leaving 8 bases of the junction unmatched. This CDR3 contains 17 residues. Per the germline V gene, CDR1 is MDHEN and CDR2 is SYDVKM. The full variable domain, rest sourced from reference TRBV28 and TRBJ1-5, is DVKVTQSSRYLVKRTGEKVFLECVQDMDHENMFWYRQDPGLGLRLIYFSYDVKMKEKGDIPEGYSVSREKKERFSLILESASTNQTSMYLCASSSPKGQVSNQPQHFGDGTRLSIL.